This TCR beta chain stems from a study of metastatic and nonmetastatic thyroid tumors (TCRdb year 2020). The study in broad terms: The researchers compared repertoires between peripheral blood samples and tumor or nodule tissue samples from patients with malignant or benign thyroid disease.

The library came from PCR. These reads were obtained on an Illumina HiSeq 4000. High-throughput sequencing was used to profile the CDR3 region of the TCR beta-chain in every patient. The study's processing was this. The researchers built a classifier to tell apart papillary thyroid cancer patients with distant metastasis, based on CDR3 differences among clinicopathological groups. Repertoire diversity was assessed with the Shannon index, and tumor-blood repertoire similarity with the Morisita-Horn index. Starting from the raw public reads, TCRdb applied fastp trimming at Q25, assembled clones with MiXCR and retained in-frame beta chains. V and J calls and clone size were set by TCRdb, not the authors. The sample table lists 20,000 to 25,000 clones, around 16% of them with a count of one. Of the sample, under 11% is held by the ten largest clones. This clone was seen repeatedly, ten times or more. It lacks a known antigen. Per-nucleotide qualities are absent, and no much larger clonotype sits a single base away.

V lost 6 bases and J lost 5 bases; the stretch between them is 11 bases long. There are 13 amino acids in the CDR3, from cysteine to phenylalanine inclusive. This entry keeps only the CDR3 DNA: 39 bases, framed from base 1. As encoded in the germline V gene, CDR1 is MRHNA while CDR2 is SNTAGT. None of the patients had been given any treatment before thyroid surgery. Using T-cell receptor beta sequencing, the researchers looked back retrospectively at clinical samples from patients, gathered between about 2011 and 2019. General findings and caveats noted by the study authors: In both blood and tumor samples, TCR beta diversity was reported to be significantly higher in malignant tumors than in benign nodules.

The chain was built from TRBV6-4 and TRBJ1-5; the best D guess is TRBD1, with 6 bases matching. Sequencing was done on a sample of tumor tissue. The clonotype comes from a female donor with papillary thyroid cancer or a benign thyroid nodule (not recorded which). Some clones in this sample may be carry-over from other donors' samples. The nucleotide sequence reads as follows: TGTGCCAGCAGCCGGGACAACTATCAGCCCCAGCATTTT. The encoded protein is CASSRDNYQPQHF.